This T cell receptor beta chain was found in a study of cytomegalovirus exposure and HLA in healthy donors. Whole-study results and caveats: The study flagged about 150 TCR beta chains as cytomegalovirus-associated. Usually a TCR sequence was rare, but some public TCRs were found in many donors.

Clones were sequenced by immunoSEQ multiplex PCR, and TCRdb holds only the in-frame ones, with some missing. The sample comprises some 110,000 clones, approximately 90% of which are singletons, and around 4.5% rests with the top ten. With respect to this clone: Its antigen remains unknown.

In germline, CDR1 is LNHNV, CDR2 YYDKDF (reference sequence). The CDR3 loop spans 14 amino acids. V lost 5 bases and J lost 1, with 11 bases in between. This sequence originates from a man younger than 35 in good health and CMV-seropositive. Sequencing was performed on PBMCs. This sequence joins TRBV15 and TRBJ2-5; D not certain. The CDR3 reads CATSDGAVQETQYF. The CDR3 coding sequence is TGTGCCACCAGCGACGGAGCCGTCCAAGAGACCCAGTACTTC.